The rows below give T cell receptor beta chains drawn from one sample of a study of CXCR3-negative and CXCR3-positive naive CD8 T cells. TCRdb re-called the 5' RACE reads and catalogs CDR3 proteins one per entry, DNA excluded. In all, the sample yields under 85,000 distinct CDR3 sequences. Sequencing was done on a sample of naive CXCR3- CD8+ T cells from blood. Receptors were obtained from a human donor in good health. Some clones in this sample may be carry-over from other donors' samples. Both conserved end residues are part of each CDR3. Each record gives: J gene, V gene, CDR3 protein.

TRBJ2-7 TRBV10-3 CAISLTGAHEQYF
TRBJ2-1 TRBV4-3 CASSQFGDGTGGNEQFF
TRBJ2-7 TRBV2 CASSSGDSYEQYF
TRBJ1-2 TRBV12-3/TRBV12-4 CASSAYRDNYGYTF
TRBJ2-1 TRBV28 CASSHGVEGPPYNEQFF
TRBJ1-1 TRBV20-1 CSASGTPKGEAFF
TRBJ2-3 TRBV6-4 CASSFSATSGGYTDTQYF
TRBJ2-1 TRBV7-7 CASSLGVNSYNEQFF
TRBJ1-1 TRBV4-1 CASSLNRVAEAFF
TRBJ2-2 TRBV28 CASSPLAGGNTGELFF
TRBJ1-2 TRBV19 CASSPRGRDGYTF
TRBJ2-2 TRBV2 CASSEGGGPSGELFF
TRBJ2-1 TRBV10-3 CAISESQGWSNEQFF
TRBJ1-2 TRBV5-1 CASIGADPQEGYGYTF
TRBJ2-7 TRBV10-3 CATQAIGSYEQYF